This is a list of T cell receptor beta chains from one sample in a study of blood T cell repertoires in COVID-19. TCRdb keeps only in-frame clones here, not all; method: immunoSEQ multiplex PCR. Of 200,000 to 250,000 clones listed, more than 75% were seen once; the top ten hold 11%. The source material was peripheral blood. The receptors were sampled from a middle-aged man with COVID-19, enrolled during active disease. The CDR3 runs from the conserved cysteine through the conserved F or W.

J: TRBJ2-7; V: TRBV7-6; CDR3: CASSPYLGAGGHEQYF
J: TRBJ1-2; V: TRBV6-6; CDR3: CASILGTADSYGYTF
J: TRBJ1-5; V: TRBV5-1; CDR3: CASSPARDSNQPQHF
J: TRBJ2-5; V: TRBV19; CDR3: CASTSRTGRETQYF
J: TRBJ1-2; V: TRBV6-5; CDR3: CASRALLQGYTF
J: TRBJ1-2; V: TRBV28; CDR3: CASSWDRVNGGYTF
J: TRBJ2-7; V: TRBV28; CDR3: CASRSSPGLYEQYF
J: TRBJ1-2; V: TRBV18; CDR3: CASSDFQTAPNYGYTF
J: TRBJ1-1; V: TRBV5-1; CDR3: CASSLAQETEAFF
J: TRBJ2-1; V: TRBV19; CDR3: CASRPKAGGPYEQFF
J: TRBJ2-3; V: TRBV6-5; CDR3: CASSTPSSTDTQYF
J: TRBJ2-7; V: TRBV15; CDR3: CATSREQVQEQYF
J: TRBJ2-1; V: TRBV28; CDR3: CASSLPGQGSHEQFF
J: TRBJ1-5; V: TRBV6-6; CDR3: CASSYPLGRGYQPQHF
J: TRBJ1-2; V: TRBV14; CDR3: CASSHPDSRVGYTF
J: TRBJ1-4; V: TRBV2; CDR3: CASKVRDTGGKLFF
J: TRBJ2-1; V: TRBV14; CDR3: CASSDSGTYNEQFF
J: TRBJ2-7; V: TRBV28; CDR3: CASGRQGAGTYEQYF
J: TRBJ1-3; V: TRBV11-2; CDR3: CASSFRGTGTIYF
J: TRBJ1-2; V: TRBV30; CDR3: CAWKSNNLGYTF
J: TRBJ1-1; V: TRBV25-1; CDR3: CASSEQQGPGGEAFF
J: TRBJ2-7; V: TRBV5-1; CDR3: CASTSGLAYEQYF
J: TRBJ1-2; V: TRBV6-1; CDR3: CASSVNTGAGNYGYTF
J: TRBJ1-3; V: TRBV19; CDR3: CASSVWTDSGNTIYF
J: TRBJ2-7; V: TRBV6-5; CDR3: CATTARGDEQYF
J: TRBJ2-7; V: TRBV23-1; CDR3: CATPRDEQYF
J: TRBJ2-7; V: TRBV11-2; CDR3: CASSLPDSIEQYF
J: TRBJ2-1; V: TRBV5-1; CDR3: CASSPGQGAHNEQFF
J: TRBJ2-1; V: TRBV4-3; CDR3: CASSQDLGGGGSYNEQFF
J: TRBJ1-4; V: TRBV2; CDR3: CASSDTGVTNEKLFF
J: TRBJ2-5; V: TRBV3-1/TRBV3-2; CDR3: CASSQPGVAGGRETQYF
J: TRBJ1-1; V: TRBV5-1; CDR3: CASSVGGASNTEAFF
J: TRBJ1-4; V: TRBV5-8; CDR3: CASSFRSGVKEKLFF
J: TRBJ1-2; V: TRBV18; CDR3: CASSPLPDKTNYGYTF
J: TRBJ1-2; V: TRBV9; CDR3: CASSVQGASYGYTF
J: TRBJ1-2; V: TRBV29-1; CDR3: CSVKEPYGYTF
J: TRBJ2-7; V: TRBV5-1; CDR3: CASSLERGAYEQYF
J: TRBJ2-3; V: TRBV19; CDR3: CASSIEGASTDTQYF
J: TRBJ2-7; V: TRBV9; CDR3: CASSAPGTGGEQYF
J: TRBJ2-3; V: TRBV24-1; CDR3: CATSDSSSGGYTDTQYF
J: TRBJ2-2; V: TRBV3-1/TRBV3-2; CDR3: CASKRGWGLASGELFF
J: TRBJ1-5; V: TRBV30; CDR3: CAWNPGTIPNQPQHF
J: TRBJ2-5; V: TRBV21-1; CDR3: CASSKEFRLAWNF
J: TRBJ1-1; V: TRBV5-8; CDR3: CASSFGGYTEAFF
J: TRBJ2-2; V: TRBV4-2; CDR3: CASSQVSGELFF
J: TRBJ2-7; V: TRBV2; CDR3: CASSALSYEQYF
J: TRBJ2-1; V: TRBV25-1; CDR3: CASSAGAQFF
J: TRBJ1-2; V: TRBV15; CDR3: CATSKLEAPYSNYGYTF
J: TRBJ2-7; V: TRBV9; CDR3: CASSHRDKTYEQYF
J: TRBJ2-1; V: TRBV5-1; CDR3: CASSTSLGSLTYNEQFF
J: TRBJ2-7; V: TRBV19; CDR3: CASSIKGPSEQYF
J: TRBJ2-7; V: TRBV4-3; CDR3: CASSQYTGGPYEQYF
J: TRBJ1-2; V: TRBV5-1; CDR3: CASSNTQGDYGYTF
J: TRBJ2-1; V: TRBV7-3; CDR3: CASSLQTGSGNEQFF
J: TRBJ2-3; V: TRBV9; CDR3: CASSPVSTDTQYF
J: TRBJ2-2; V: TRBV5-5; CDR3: CASSITGLENTGELFF
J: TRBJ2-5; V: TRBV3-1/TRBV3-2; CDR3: CASSTPRGGVAQETQYF